The 27 T cell receptor beta chains presented below share a single source sample, sequenced in a study of T cell responses to AZD1222 COVID-19 vaccine. Generated by immunoSEQ multiplex PCR, the TCRdb table keeps only in-frame clones and is missing some. The data show some 150,000 clones, with about 91% seen just once and 4.4% held by the top ten. The material sequenced was peripheral blood, taken on day 0 of MenACWY control vaccination. These receptors all come from an adult in good health.

V gene TRBV19 combines with J gene TRBJ2-7; 7 bases align to TRBD2. The V segment lost 1 base and the J segment 0 bases; nucleotides outside the gene matches: 6. The germline CDR1 and CDR2 sequences are LNHDA and SQIVND (reference sequence). The CDR3 is 16 residues long. CDR3 sequence reads: CASSIVAGGSSYEQYF. CDR3 DNA sequence: TGTGCCAGTAGTATAGTGGCGGGCGGGAGCTCCTACGAGCAGTACTTC.

The V gene is TRBV24-1, the J gene TRBJ1-5; unclear D gene. Germline lookup yields CDR1 KGHDR and CDR2 SFDVKD. With 4 bases removed from V and 6 bases from J, the gap between germline ends came to 12 bases. The CDR3 extends over 14 amino acids. Written as DNA, the CDR3 is TGTGCCACCAGTGACAGCGATTGGGGTCAGCCCCAGCATTTT. Protein sequence: CATSDSDWGQPQHF.

The V and J genes are TRBV6-6 and TRBJ1-6; 9 bases match TRBD1. CDR1 MNHNY and CDR2 SVGAGI come from the germline V gene (reference sequence). Trimming cost V 5 bases and J 7 bases; bases outside gene matches: 15. The CDR3 totals 18 residues. The CDR3 spells CASSLVPPGQGSNSPLHF. The CDR3 DNA follows: TGTGCCAGCAGTCTCGTACCCCCGGGACAGGGTAGCAATTCACCCCTCCACTTT.

The chain uses TRBV29-1 and TRBJ1-1; possibly TRBD1 for D (5 bases). The CDR3 spans 13 residues. The germline V and J ends were trimmed by 6 bases and 1 base, with 12 bases remaining between them. Germline loops: CDR1 SQVTM, CDR2 ANQGSEA. CDR3 sequence reads: CSVRLGPNTEAFF. In nucleotides, the CDR3 is TGCAGCGTCCGCTTGGGACCGAACACTGAAGCTTTCTTT.

V and J are TRBV6-2 or TRBV6-3 and TRBJ1-4; D remains unclear. The germline V gene encodes CDR1 MNHEY and CDR2 SVGEGT. With 4 bases removed from V and 3 bases from J, the gap between germline ends came to 15 bases. The CDR3 contains 16 residues. As DNA, the CDR3 is TGTGCCAGCAGTTCTCCCGACGGGAAGGCTAATGAAAAACTGTTTTTT. This encodes CASSSPDGKANEKLFF.

CDR3 sequence reads: CASSFISPGSSYNEQFF. Here the CDR3 DNA reads TGTGCCAGCAGTTTCATATCGCCGGGGAGCTCCTACAATGAGCAGTTCTTC. The chain uses TRBV28 and TRBJ2-1, with D tentatively TRBD2 (5 bases). This CDR3 has 17 residues. CDR1 is MDHEN and CDR2 is SYDVKM in the germline V gene. The ends were cut back, 3 bases at V and 0 bases at J, with 15 bases in the middle.

The J gene is TRBJ2-2, the V gene TRBV7-3; weak D call: TRBD1 (7 bases). Looked up from germline, CDR1 is SGHTA and CDR2 is FQGTGA. V dropped 5 bases and J dropped 1 base, with 14 bases sitting between them. The CDR3 runs to 16 residues. CDR3 sequence reads: CASSPGGQLNTGELFF. The CDR3 nucleotides read TGTGCCAGCAGCCCCGGGGGACAGCTGAACACCGGGGAGCTGTTTTTT.

J is TRBJ2-3 and V is TRBV19; 12 bases fit TRBD2. Germline values: CDR1 LNHDA, CDR2 SQIVND (reference sequence). With 5 bases clipped from V and 1 base from J, the junction kept 4 bases outside the gene matches. The CDR3 runs to 16 residues. CDR3 residues: CASSPRTSGGTDTQYF. The CDR3 DNA sequence: TGTGCCAGTAGTCCCAGGACTAGCGGGGGCACAGATACGCAGTATTTT.

The chain has TRBV29-1 and TRBJ1-1, with D perhaps matching TRBD1 (6 bases). This CDR3 contains 14 residues. V shed 7 bases and J shed 4 bases, with 19 bases lying between them. Germline CDR1 SQVTM, CDR2 ANQGSEA. CDR3 DNA sequence: TGCAGCGGTGGCCTGGGGGCAGGGCGCACTGAAGCTTTCTTT. This codes for CSGGLGAGRTEAFF.

Worth noting for this clone: The same CDR3 also results from other DNA sequences found in this sample. CDR3 protein: CASSPGRLYEQYF. The CDR3 nucleotides read TGTGCCAGCTCTCCCGGGCGACTATACGAGCAGTACTTC. The V gene is TRBV6-5, the J gene TRBJ2-7, with a possible D match to TRBD2 (5 bases). The V end lost 8 bases, the J end lost 4 bases, and 15 bases lay between the germline ends. Looked up from germline, CDR1 is MNHEY and CDR2 is SVGAGI. This CDR3 comprises 13 residues.

The V and J genes are TRBV11-3 and TRBJ1-6; a possible D gene is TRBD1 (6 bases). V lost 2 bases and J 9 bases, leaving 11 bases between the germline ends. Germline V CDR1 and CDR2: SGHNT, YENEEA. CDR3 size: 14 residues. This CDR3 is CASSLSGDVSPLHF. The CDR3 DNA reads TGTGCCAGCAGCTTATCAGGGGATGTTTCACCCCTCCACTTT.

The chain links TRBV5-1 to TRBJ1-6, with D tentatively TRBD1 (5 bases). Germline V CDR1 and CDR2: SGHRS, YFSETQ. Trimming removed 1 base from V and 3 bases from J, with 8 bases in between. This CDR3 has 15 residues. The CDR3 sequence: CASSLRQNYNSPLHF. DNA for the CDR3: TGCGCCAGCAGCTTGCGACAGAACTATAATTCACCCCTCCACTTT.

The chain has TRBV19 and TRBJ1-2; D gene ambiguous. Looked up from germline, CDR1 is LNHDA and CDR2 is SQIVND (reference sequence). The CDR3 consists of 13 residues. With 1 base removed from V and 3 bases from J, the gap between germline ends came to 6 bases. The CDR3 here is CASSIGADYGYTF. CDR3 sequence (DNA): TGTGCCAGTAGTATAGGGGCCGACTATGGCTACACCTTC.

The chain uses TRBV7-9 and TRBJ2-2, with TRBD2 matching over 7 bases. The CDR3 is made up of 19 amino acids. V lost 5 bases, J lost 3 bases, and 18 bases stayed unmatched. Per germline, CDR1 SEHNR and CDR2 FQNEAQ (reference sequence). CDR3 amino acids: CASSRFRTRSTGDTGELFF. Here the CDR3 DNA reads TGTGCCAGCAGCCGCTTTCGGACTAGATCTACCGGGGACACCGGGGAGCTGTTTTTT.

The rearrangement links TRBV7-9 to TRBJ1-2, with D tentatively TRBD1 (6 bases). CDR1 SEHNR and CDR2 FQNEAQ come from the germline V gene (reference sequence). The CDR3 sequence is 17 residues long. The ends were cut back, 5 bases at V and 8 bases at J, with 27 bases in the middle. The CDR3 protein is CASSEGGLQGIVRGYTF. The CDR3, as DNA: TGTGCCAGCAGCGAAGGGGGATTACAGGGCATAGTCCGCGGCTACACCTTC.

The rearrangement joins TRBV14 to TRBJ2-2; 10 bases fit TRBD2. The germline CDR1 and CDR2 sequences are SGHDN and FVKESK. V shed 3 bases and J 7 bases; nucleotides not matched to a gene: 5. This CDR3 region has 15 residues. CDR3: CASSHSGRAFGELFF. CDR3 nucleotides: TGTGCCAGCAGCCACAGCGGGAGGGCCTTCGGGGAGCTGTTTTTT.

The V and J genes are TRBV9 and TRBJ2-3; 8 positions match TRBD2. The germline V gene encodes CDR1 SGDLS and CDR2 YYNGEE. The CDR3 covers 17 residues. V shed 0 bases, J shed 5 bases, and the junction held 11 bases outside the gene matches. The CDR3 loop reads CASSVATGRGLRDTQYF. The CDR3 coding sequence is TGTGCCAGCAGCGTAGCTACCGGGAGGGGTTTGAGAGATACGCAGTATTTT.

CDR3: CAWSGHNEQFF. CDR3 coding DNA: TGTGCCTGGAGTGGGCACAATGAGCAGTTCTTC. V and J are TRBV30 and TRBJ2-1; the D is unclear. Trimming took 1 base from V and 5 from J, leaving 3 bases between them. The CDR3 is 11 residues long. Germline assignment: CDR1 GTSNPN and CDR2 SVGIG (reference sequence). The whole variable domain, remainder taken from reference TRBV30 and TRBJ2-1, is SQTIHQWPATLVQPVGSPLSLECTVEGTSNPNLYWYRQAAGRGLQLLFYSVGIGQISSEVPQNLSASRPQDRQFILSSKKLLLSDSGFYLCAWSGHNEQFFGPGTRLTVL.

This sequence joins TRBV28 and TRBJ2-7; D gene ambiguous. CDR1 and CDR2 from the germline V gene are MDHEN and SYDVKM. V was clipped by 2 bases and J by 0 bases, with 20 bases between them. The length of the CDR3 is 18 residues. CDR3 amino acids: CASSLPINFGPSSYEQYF. Written as DNA, the CDR3 is TGTGCCAGCAGTTTACCGATTAATTTCGGACCCAGCTCCTACGAGCAGTACTTC.

V gene TRBV6-6 combines with J gene TRBJ1-3, with D uncertain. Germline-derived CDR1 and CDR2 are MNHNY and SVGAGI (reference sequence). V was shortened by 0 bases and J by 0 bases, with 6 bases between the two germline ends. The CDR3 runs to 15 residues. The CDR3 protein is CASSYSSLSGNTIYF. CDR3 nucleotide sequence: TGTGCCAGCAGTTACTCGAGTCTCTCTGGAAACACCATATATTTT.

The chain couples TRBV29-1 to TRBJ2-1; TRBD2 matches at 10 bases. This CDR3 has 14 amino acids. Germline assignment: CDR1 SQVTM and CDR2 ANQGSEA. The V and J ends lost 4 bases and 3 bases, in that order; junction bases with no gene match: 3. The CDR3 here is CSVVAGGHYNEQFF. In DNA form, the CDR3 reads TGCAGCGTTGTAGCGGGAGGACACTACAATGAGCAGTTCTTC.

The V and J genes are TRBV19 and TRBJ1-2; D gene unclear. Per germline, CDR1 LNHDA and CDR2 SQIVND (reference sequence). With 2 bases removed from V and 7 bases from J, the gap between germline ends came to 11 bases. CDR3 length equals 13 residues. This CDR3 is CASSIMGYSGYTF. In nucleotides, the CDR3 is TGTGCCAGTAGTATAATGGGGTACTCTGGCTACACCTTC.

The gene calls are TRBV7-6 and TRBJ2-3, with D possibly being TRBD1 or TRBD2 (7 bases each). CDR1 and CDR2 from the germline V gene are SGHVS and FNYEAQ. The CDR3 sequence is 16 residues long. Trimming took 4 bases from V and 0 from J, leaving 14 bases between them. CDR3 in amino acids: CASSSGEGASTDTQYF. CDR3 DNA: TGTGCCAGCAGCTCCGGGGAGGGGGCGAGCACAGATACGCAGTATTTT.

The V gene is TRBV28, the J gene TRBJ1-2, with 7 bases identical to TRBD1. The CDR3 is made up of 13 amino acids. V dropped 8 bases and J dropped 2; count of bases not matched to a gene: 5. Germline-derived CDR1 and CDR2 are MDHEN and SYDVKM. The CDR3 reads CASGGQVNYGYTF. CDR3 sequence (DNA): TGTGCCAGCGGTGGACAGGTCAACTATGGCTACACCTTC.

CDR3 DNA: TGTGCCAGCTCTAACAGCCAACGGCTTCATTTAAGTTGGAACATTCAGTACTTC. Translated, it gives CASSNSQRLHLSWNIQYF. The chain employs TRBV16 and TRBJ2-4; D ambiguous. With 8 bases removed from V and 7 bases from J, the gap between germline ends came to 30 bases. The CDR3 is made up of 18 amino acids. Germline V gene sequence: CDR1 KGHSY, CDR2 FQNENV. Based on the CDR3 plus reference TRBV16 and TRBJ2-4, the full variable domain is GEEVAQTPKHLVRGEGQKAKLYCAPIKGHSYVFWYQQVLKNEFKFLISFQNENVFDETGMPKERFSAKCLPNSPCSLEIQATKLEDSAVYFCASSNSQRLHLSWNIQYFGAGTRLSVL.

The rearrangement links TRBV7-2 to TRBJ2-3; 7 nucleotides agree with TRBD1. J gave up 0 bases and V 4 bases, and 7 bases lay outside the gene matches. The CDR3 is made up of 16 amino acids. CDR1 is SGHTA, CDR2 FQGNSA, per germline. The CDR3 loop reads CASSSQDRVSTDTQYF. In DNA, the CDR3 is TGTGCCAGCAGCTCGCAAGACAGGGTCAGCACAGATACGCAGTATTTT.

This sequence joins TRBV7-2 and TRBJ2-1; D is unclear. V lost 2 bases and J lost 0, with 8 bases in between. This CDR3 contains 15 residues. Per the germline V gene, CDR1 is SGHTA and CDR2 is FQGNSA. The CDR3 loop is CASSLRFDSYNEQFF. CDR3 sequence (DNA): TGTGCCAGCAGCTTAAGGTTCGACTCCTACAATGAGCAGTTCTTC.